A selection of T cell receptor beta chains follows, all from one sample in a study of shared clonotypes between healthy human individuals. Only in-frame clones appear in the TCRdb table, and some are missing; sequencing was by immunoSEQ multiplex PCR. The table lists about 590,000 clones, 95% to 96% of them singletons. The sequencing input was naive CD8+ T cells sorted from blood. All receptors derive from a woman in her thirties in good health. Both conserved end residues are part of each CDR3. Each record gives: CDR3 protein, CDR3 DNA, D gene, V gene, J gene, CDR3 length. D genes are given only for firm matches.

CDR3 protein: CASSPIAGGYEQYF
CDR3 DNA: TGTGCCAGTAGTCCAATAGCGGGAGGGTACGAGCAGTACTTC
D gene: TRBD2
V gene: TRBV19
J gene: TRBJ2-7
CDR3 length: 14

CDR3 protein: CASSIEVTEYNEQFF
CDR3 DNA: TGTGCCAGCAGTATAGAGGTGACAGAGTACAATGAGCAGTTCTTC
D gene: -
V gene: TRBV7-9
J gene: TRBJ2-1
CDR3 length: 15

CDR3 protein: CATSRTSIHEQYF
CDR3 DNA: TGTGCCACCAGCAGAACCTCGATCCACGAGCAGTACTTC
D gene: -
V gene: TRBV15
J gene: TRBJ2-7
CDR3 length: 13

CDR3 protein: CASTFPAGEGNEQFF
CDR3 DNA: TGTGCCAGCACCTTCCCCGCGGGGGAGGGGAATGAGCAGTTCTTC
D gene: TRBD2
V gene: TRBV7-2
J gene: TRBJ2-1
CDR3 length: 15

CDR3 protein: CASSGAGGTNEQFF
CDR3 DNA: TGTGCCAGCAGTGGAGCGGGAGGTACCAATGAGCAGTTCTTC
D gene: TRBD2
V gene: TRBV6-1
J gene: TRBJ2-1
CDR3 length: 14

CDR3 protein: CASSFPRHDPLRNQPQHF
CDR3 DNA: TGTGCCAGCAGTTTCCCCAGACACGACCCCCTGCGCAATCAGCCCCAGCATTTT
D gene: -
V gene: TRBV28
J gene: TRBJ1-5
CDR3 length: 18

CDR3 protein: CASSSLGLAGGPMHTQYF
CDR3 DNA: TGTGCCAGCAGTTCTCTGGGACTAGCGGGAGGGCCAATGCATACGCAGTATTTT
D gene: TRBD2
V gene: TRBV28
J gene: TRBJ2-3
CDR3 length: 18

CDR3 protein: CASSFGSMNTEAFF
CDR3 DNA: TGTGCCAGCAGCTTCGGCAGCATGAACACTGAAGCTTTCTTT
D gene: -
V gene: TRBV5-6
J gene: TRBJ1-1
CDR3 length: 14

CDR3 protein: CASAMTSTDTQYF
CDR3 DNA: TGCGCCAGCGCAATGACTAGCACAGATACGCAGTATTTT
D gene: -
V gene: TRBV10-1
J gene: TRBJ2-3
CDR3 length: 13

CDR3 protein: CASSLVSQNTEAFF
CDR3 DNA: TGTGCCAGCAGCTTGGTCTCACAGAACACTGAAGCTTTCTTT
D gene: -
V gene: TRBV5-4
J gene: TRBJ1-1
CDR3 length: 14

CDR3 protein: CASSVGQFSHEQYF
CDR3 DNA: TGTGCCAGCAGCGTGGGACAGTTCTCTCACGAGCAGTACTTC
D gene: TRBD1
V gene: TRBV9
J gene: TRBJ2-7
CDR3 length: 14

CDR3 protein: CAWSVLLIQGSGNTIYF
CDR3 DNA: TGTGCCTGGAGTGTACTTCTGATACAGGGCTCTGGAAACACCATATATTTT
D gene: -
V gene: TRBV30
J gene: TRBJ1-3
CDR3 length: 17

CDR3 protein: CASSLGRRGAYEQYF
CDR3 DNA: TGTGCCAGCAGCTTAGGCCGGAGGGGCGCGTACGAGCAGTACTTC
D gene: -
V gene: TRBV13
J gene: TRBJ2-7
CDR3 length: 15

CDR3 protein: CASSLAQGQLYEQYF
CDR3 DNA: TGTGCCAGCAGCTTAGCCCAGGGACAGTTGTACGAGCAGTACTTC
D gene: TRBD1
V gene: TRBV7-9
J gene: TRBJ2-7
CDR3 length: 15